Following are 22 T cell receptor beta chains from one sample sequenced in a study of T cell responses to AZD1222 COVID-19 vaccine. This table comes from immunoSEQ multiplex PCR, and its TCRdb copy is limited to in-frame clones, with some not included. In the table there are roughly 150,000 clones, around 88% of which are singletons. Sequenced material: peripheral blood, taken 28 days after the second AZD1222 dose. These receptors all come from an adult who received the AZD1222 COVID-19 vaccine.

V is TRBV7-6 and J is TRBJ1-6; 7 bases map to TRBD1. This CDR3 comprises 19 residues. The V gene's germline CDR1 is SGHVS and CDR2 FNYEAQ. The V segment lost 1 base and the J segment 0 bases; nucleotides outside the gene matches: 9. In DNA form, the CDR3 reads TGTGCCAGCAGCTTAGGGCCAGGGGGTCTTAGCTCCTATAATTCACCCCTCCACTTT. Its protein is CASSLGPGGLSSYNSPLHF.

The chain recombines TRBV2 with TRBJ1-5; D is unclear. This CDR3 is built from 15 residues. With 4 bases removed from V and 0 bases from J, the gap between germline ends came to 10 bases. CDR1 is SNHLY, CDR2 FYNNEI, per germline. CDR3 region: CASSVSPDSNQPQHF. The CDR3 DNA reads TGTGCCAGCAGTGTAAGCCCCGATAGCAATCAGCCCCAGCATTTT.

The rearrangement uses TRBV7-6 and TRBJ1-5; D gene ambiguous. This CDR3 contains 15 residues. Trimming took off 5 bases at V and 0 bases at J, with 11 bases between the two ends. Germline-derived CDR1 and CDR2 are SGHVS and FNYEAQ. This chain's CDR3 is CASSLMDGSNQPQHF. CDR3 nucleotides: TGTGCCAGCAGCCTCATGGACGGTAGCAATCAGCCCCAGCATTTT. Based on the CDR3 plus reference TRBV7-6 and TRBJ1-5, the full variable domain is GAGVSQSPRYKVTKRGQDVALRCDPISGHVSLYWYRQALGQGPEFLTYFNYEAQQDKSGLPNDRFSAERPEGSISTLTIQRTEQRDSAMYRCASSLMDGSNQPQHFGDGTRLSIL.

The DNA of the CDR3 is TGTGCCAGCTCACCCGGGGGTGAGCAGTTCTTC. Residues: CASSPGGEQFF. This chain uses TRBV18 with TRBJ2-1; a weak D match, TRBD2 (6 bases). Germline CDR1 and CDR2: KGHSH and LQKENI. The CDR3 extends over 11 amino acids. Deletions cut 3 bases from V and 9 bases from J, with 6 bases between.

This rearrangement joins TRBV7-9 to TRBJ1-2; 7 bases match TRBD1. The CDR3 consists of 16 residues. Germline V lookup: CDR1 SEHNR, CDR2 FQNEAQ (reference sequence). The V segment lost 5 bases and the J segment 4 bases; nucleotides outside the gene matches: 13. CDR3 in amino acids: CASSQTTGKLGYGYTF. Written as DNA, the CDR3 is TGTGCCAGCAGCCAAACGACAGGGAAACTAGGCTATGGCTACACCTTC.

The rearrangement joins TRBV6-5 to TRBJ1-1; weak D call: TRBD1 (5 bases). The germline V and J ends were trimmed by 0 bases and 8 bases, with 10 bases remaining between them. Germline values: CDR1 MNHEY, CDR2 SVGAGI. The CDR3 totals 13 residues. The CDR3, as DNA: TGTGCCAGCAGTTACTCGAATGCAGGGGAAGCTTTCTTT. This encodes CASSYSNAGEAFF.

In DNA, the CDR3 is TGCGCCAGCAGCCAAGGCGGGGGATCCCAAGAGACCCAGTACTTC. Translated, it gives CASSQGGGSQETQYF. The chain is built from TRBV4-3 and TRBJ2-5; 7 bases line up with TRBD2. Germline CDR1 LGHNA, CDR2 YSLEER. The V segment lost 1 base and the J segment 1 base; nucleotides outside the gene matches: 3. The length of the CDR3 is 15 residues.

This rearrangement joins TRBV10-3 to TRBJ1-1; possible D gene TRBD1, 6 bases. The V gene lost 6 bases and the J gene lost 0 bases, with 26 bases spanning the gap. This CDR3 contains 19 residues. Germline assignment: CDR1 ENHRY and CDR2 SYGVKD. The CDR3 region is CAIRPDSDYPRAMNTEAFF. The CDR3 DNA follows: TGTGCCATCAGACCGGACAGCGACTACCCTCGAGCAATGAACACTGAAGCTTTCTTT.

This chain joins TRBV7-2 and TRBJ1-5, with TRBD1 matching 7 bases. With 5 bases clipped from V and 6 bases from J, the junction kept 4 bases outside the gene matches. Germline CDR1 and CDR2: SGHTA and FQGNSA. The CDR3 is 13 residues long. Written as DNA, the CDR3 is TGTGCCAGCAGCACGGGGACAGTTCAGCCCCAGCATTTT. Residues: CASSTGTVQPQHF. Variable domain in full (rest from reference TRBV7-2 and TRBJ1-5): GAGVSQSPSNKVTEKGKDVELRCDPISGHTALYWYRQSLGQGLEFLIYFQGNSAPDKSGLPSDRFSAERTGGSVSTLTIQRTQQEDSAVYLCASSTGTVQPQHFGDGTRLSIL.

The V call is TRBV4-2, the J call TRBJ1-4; D is undetermined. The CDR3 contains 13 residues. Germline lookup yields CDR1 LGHNA and CDR2 YNFKEQ. The ends were cut back, 4 bases at V and 5 bases at J, with 8 bases in the middle. CDR3 amino acids: CASSPYPNEKLFF. CDR3 sequence (DNA): TGTGCCAGCAGCCCATACCCGAATGAAAAACTGTTTTTT.

The chain couples TRBV12-3 or TRBV12-4 to TRBJ1-6, with TRBD1 as a possible D gene (5 bases). This CDR3 region has 13 residues. Trimming pared 7 bases from V and 11 bases from J, leaving 15 bases between. The CDR3 spells CASKLGHGTPLHF. As DNA, the CDR3 is TGTGCCAGCAAGTTAGGACATGGGACACCCCTCCACTTT.

For this clone: The same CDR3 can be traced to other DNA sequences in this sample. The V gene is TRBV3-1 (or the pseudogene TRBV3-2), the J gene TRBJ1-2; D gene ambiguous. Germline lookup yields CDR1 LGHDT and CDR2 YNNKEL (reference sequence). V was trimmed by 3 bases and J by 2 bases, leaving 7 bases between them. CDR3 length: 13 amino acids. Written as DNA, the CDR3 is TGTGCCAGCAGCCAGGTCGTCAACTATGGCTACACCTTC. Protein: CASSQVVNYGYTF.

The chain has TRBV29-1 and TRBJ2-7, with D tentatively TRBD2 (6 bases). The CDR3 runs to 15 residues. V was shortened by 7 bases and J by 0 bases, with 19 bases between the two germline ends. Germline V gene lookup returns CDR1 SQVTM and CDR2 ANQGSEA. For the CDR3, the DNA is TGCAGCGCCTGGGGGGACCGACAAAGCTCCTACGAGCAGTACTTC. This gives the protein CSAWGDRQSSYEQYF.

This rearrangement joins TRBV2 to TRBJ1-1, with 9 positions matching TRBD1. This CDR3 contains 15 residues. Trimming removed 7 bases from V and 7 bases from J; junction bases left unmatched: 13. In germline, CDR1 is SNHLY, CDR2 FYNNEI. The CDR3 DNA follows: TGTGCCAGCAAAAAAGGGCCACAGGGGGCCGGTGAAGCTTTCTTT. It is translated as CASKKGPQGAGEAFF.

This sequence joins TRBV7-8 and TRBJ1-5; D remains ambiguous. V was cut by 0 bases and J by 4 bases, with 13 bases left in between. Germline lookup yields CDR1 SGHVS and CDR2 FQNEAQ. This CDR3 contains 16 residues. CDR3 DNA: TGTGCCAGCAGCTTAGCGTTTAGCGTAGAGAATCAGCCCCAGCATTTT. Translation: CASSLAFSVENQPQHF.

The chain combines TRBV9 with TRBJ1-4, with TRBD1 identical over 12 bases. The germline CDR1 and CDR2 sequences are SGDLS and YYNGEE. The J segment lost 7 bases and the V segment lost 4 bases, leaving 14 bases of the junction unmatched. CDR3 length: 18 amino acids. CDR3 sequence: CASSPRPGTGGGLEKLFF. The CDR3 DNA reads TGTGCCAGCAGCCCCCGTCCCGGGACAGGGGGCGGGCTTGAAAAACTGTTTTTT.

The gene calls are TRBV12-3 or TRBV12-4 and TRBJ1-1; 8 bases fit TRBD1. The trim removed 6 bases at V and 5 bases at J, leaving 5 bases unmatched. The CDR3 is 13 residues long. The CDR3 nucleotides are TGTGCCAGCAGGACACAGGGGGGGACTGAAGCTTTCTTT. It is translated as CASRTQGGTEAFF.

The genes are TRBV9 and TRBJ1-2; D possibly corresponds to TRBD1 (5 bases). Germline V CDR1 and CDR2: SGDLS, YYNGEE. Trimming removed 0 bases from V and 8 bases from J, with 14 bases in between. The CDR3 consists of 14 residues. CDR3 protein: CASSVEQVTEGYTF. As DNA, the CDR3 is TGTGCCAGCAGCGTAGAACAGGTGACTGAAGGCTACACCTTC. Full variable domain (rest looked up from reference TRBV9 and TRBJ1-2): DSGVTQTPKHLITATGQRVTLRCSPRSGDLSVYWYQQSLDQGLQFLIQYYNGEERAKGNILERFSAQQFPDLHSELNLSSLELGDSALYFCASSVEQVTEGYTFGSGTRLTVV.

The chain carries TRBV9 and TRBJ2-2; D is uncertain. V was clipped by 4 bases and J by 4 bases, with 2 bases between them. The CDR3 contains 11 residues. Germline V CDR1 and CDR2: SGDLS, YYNGEE. CDR3 amino acids: CASSFTGELFF. DNA of the CDR3: TGTGCCAGCAGCTTCACCGGGGAGCTGTTTTTT.

CDR3 in amino acids: CASSHSLGGAYEQYF. As DNA, the CDR3 is TGTGCCAGCAGCCACAGCCTGGGGGGGGCCTACGAGCAGTACTTC. The chain combines TRBV6-2 or TRBV6-3 with TRBJ2-7; the match to TRBD2 covers 7 bases. This CDR3 is 15 amino acids long. The V segment lost 6 bases and the J segment 2 bases; nucleotides outside the gene matches: 10. Germline V CDR1 and CDR2: MNHEY, SVGEGT.

The chain has TRBV12-3 or TRBV12-4 and TRBJ2-1, with a possible D match to TRBD2 (7 bases). V was trimmed by 5 bases and J by 9 bases, leaving 14 bases between them. The CDR3 sequence is 13 residues long. The CDR3 is CASSGGGAFEQFF. DNA of the CDR3: TGTGCCAGCAGTGGAGGGGGGGCGTTTGAGCAGTTCTTC.

The V gene is TRBV12-3 or TRBV12-4, the J gene TRBJ2-3; D remains ambiguous. V lost 3 bases and J 2 bases, leaving 6 bases between the germline ends. This CDR3 is 13 amino acids long. As DNA, the CDR3 is TGTGCCAGCAGTTTCTCCGACACAGATACGCAGTATTTT. Amino acid sequence: CASSFSDTDTQYF.